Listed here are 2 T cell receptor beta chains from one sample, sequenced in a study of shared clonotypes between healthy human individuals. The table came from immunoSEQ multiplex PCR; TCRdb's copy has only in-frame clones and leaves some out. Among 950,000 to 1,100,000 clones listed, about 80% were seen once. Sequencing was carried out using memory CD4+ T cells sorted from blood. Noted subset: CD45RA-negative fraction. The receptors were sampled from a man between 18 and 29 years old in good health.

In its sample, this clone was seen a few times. This CDR3 is CASSEQGGAGANVLTF. The CDR3 region has the DNA TGTGCCAGCAGTGAACAGGGGGGGGCTGGGGCCAACGTCCTGACTTTC. This chain connects TRBV28 to TRBJ2-6, with TRBD1 as a possible D gene (8 bases). CDR3 length: 16 amino acids. V was cut by 5 bases and J by 2 bases, with 13 bases left in between. Per germline, CDR1 MDHEN and CDR2 SYDVKM.

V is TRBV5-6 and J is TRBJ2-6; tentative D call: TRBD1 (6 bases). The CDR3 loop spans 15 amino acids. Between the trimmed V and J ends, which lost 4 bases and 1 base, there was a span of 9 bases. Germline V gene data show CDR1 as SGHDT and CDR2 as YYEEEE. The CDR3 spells CASSNTGSGANVLTF. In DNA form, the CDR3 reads TGTGCCAGCAGCAACACAGGGTCTGGGGCCAACGTCCTGACTTTC.